A single sample is the source of the 10 T cell receptor beta chains below, sequenced in a study of blood T cells in healthy people across ages (dated by TCRdb to the mid-2010s). The library was prepared using 5' RACE. The second PCR ran for roughly 7 to 11 cycles and used a J-beta primer mix along with a sample-barcoded 5' primer. TCRdb trimmed public reads at Q25 via fastp, called clones via MiXCR and kept in-frame beta chains. Merged by CDR3 protein, the rows form single entries marked with the most common genes and DNA. For this sample the table gives around 2 million distinct CDR3 sequences, of which roughly two fifths were detected only once. Under 25% of the sample goes to the ten largest clones. The sequencing input was blood. These receptors were collected from a human donor in good health.

A remark on this clonotype: An end of the junction differs from the germline gene, which may be a read error. The chain couples TRBV5-1 to TRBJ2-1; 9 positions agree with TRBD1. The CDR3 covers 13 residues. Germline loops: CDR1 SGHRS, CDR2 YFSETQ. The CDR3 DNA is TGCGCCAGCAGCTGGACAGGGGAGGATGAGCAGTCCTTC. Translation: CASSWTGEDEQSF.

The sample holds many counts of this clonotype. The J gene is TRBJ2-3, the V gene TRBV7-2; possibly TRBD1 or TRBD2 for D (5 bases each). This CDR3 has 14 residues. Germline values: CDR1 SGHTA, CDR2 FQGNSA. Deletions cut 5 bases from V and 4 bases from J, with 13 bases between. CDR3 in DNA: TGTGCCAGCAGCCACGACGGGGCGGCAGATACGCAGTATTTT. Amino acid sequence: CASSHDGAADTQYF.

The chain combines TRBV15 with TRBJ2-1; 11 bases map to TRBD2. The CDR3 has 17 amino acids. Germline values: CDR1 LNHNV, CDR2 YYDKDF (reference sequence). V dropped 0 bases and J dropped 2; count of bases not matched to a gene: 3. CDR3 protein: CATSRDPGLAAYNEQFF. As DNA, the CDR3 is TGTGCCACCAGCAGAGATCCGGGACTAGCGGCCTACAATGAGCAGTTCTTC.

Concerning this clonotype itself: This may be a read error: a much more frequent sequence differs by one nucleotide. The chain joins TRBV29-1 to TRBJ2-6, with a weak D call TRBD1 (5 bases). The CDR3 sequence is 13 residues long. Germline CDR1 and CDR2: SQVTM and ANQGSEA. The DNA of the CDR3 is TGCAGCGTTACCTACTCTGGGGCCAACGTCCCGACTTTC. Protein product: CSVTYSGANVPTF.

This clonotype occurred many times. The chain carries TRBV6-1 and TRBJ2-5; possibly TRBD1 or TRBD2 for D (5 bases each). Trimming stripped 10 bases from V and 5 bases from J, with 17 bases between. This CDR3 spans 13 amino acids. Germline values: CDR1 MNHNS, CDR2 SASEGT. The CDR3 sequence is CATVGTSLETQYF. The CDR3 DNA reads TGTGCCACTGTGGGGACGTCCCTGGAGACCCAGTACTTC.

The V call is TRBV20-1, the J call TRBJ2-7; weak D call: TRBD2 (7 bases). CDR3 length equals 14 residues. CDR1 and CDR2 from the germline V gene are DFQATT and SNEGSKA (reference sequence). V dropped 6 bases and J dropped 0 bases, with 15 bases sitting between them. CDR3 protein: CSATDGGRSYEQYF. Written as DNA, the CDR3 is TGCAGTGCCACAGACGGGGGGCGCTCCTACGAGCAGTACTTC.

The chain couples TRBV5-5 to TRBJ2-5, with 7 bases that match TRBD1. The CDR3 extends over 14 amino acids. With 4 bases clipped from V and 5 bases from J, the junction kept 8 bases outside the gene matches. Germline assignment: CDR1 SGHKS and CDR2 YYEKEE (reference sequence). The CDR3 is CASSPQTGRETQYF. In nucleotides, the CDR3 is TGTGCCAGCAGCCCGCAGACAGGGCGTGAGACCCAGTACTTC. Full variable domain (outside the CDR3, taken from reference TRBV5-5 and TRBJ2-5): DAGVTQSPTHLIKTRGQQVTLRCSPISGHKSVSWYQQVLGQGPQFIFQYYEKEERGRGNFPDRFSARQFPNYSSELNVNALLLGDSALYLCASSPQTGRETQYFGPGTRLLVL.

The V and J genes are TRBV6-2 or TRBV6-3 and TRBJ2-5, with 7 bases fitting TRBD1. The V and J ends lost 2 bases and 5 bases, in that order; junction bases with no gene match: 8. The CDR3 length is 15 residues. The germline CDR1 and CDR2 sequences are MNHEY and SVGEGT. The CDR3 protein is CASSYPDRFWETQYF. CDR3 coding DNA: TGTGCCAGCAGTTACCCGGACAGGTTTTGGGAGACCCAGTACTTC.

The chain is built from TRBV10-3 and TRBJ1-5; D is uncertain. Trimming pared 3 bases from V and 0 bases from J, leaving 9 bases between. Germline V gives CDR1 ENHRY, CDR2 SYGVKD. There are 15 residues in the CDR3. The CDR3 protein is CAISDVVDSNQPQHF. CDR3 bases: TGTGCCATCAGTGATGTGGTGGATAGCAATCAGCCCCAGCATTTT.

The chain links TRBV5-1 to TRBJ2-7; D is unresolved. The V gene lost 2 bases and the J gene lost 4 bases, with 16 bases spanning the gap. Germline V gene lookup returns CDR1 SGHRS and CDR2 YFSETQ. CDR3 size: 15 residues. The CDR3: CASSFGRTGPYEQYF. The CDR3 DNA reads TGCGCCAGCAGCTTTGGTCGGACCGGGCCATACGAGCAGTACTTC.